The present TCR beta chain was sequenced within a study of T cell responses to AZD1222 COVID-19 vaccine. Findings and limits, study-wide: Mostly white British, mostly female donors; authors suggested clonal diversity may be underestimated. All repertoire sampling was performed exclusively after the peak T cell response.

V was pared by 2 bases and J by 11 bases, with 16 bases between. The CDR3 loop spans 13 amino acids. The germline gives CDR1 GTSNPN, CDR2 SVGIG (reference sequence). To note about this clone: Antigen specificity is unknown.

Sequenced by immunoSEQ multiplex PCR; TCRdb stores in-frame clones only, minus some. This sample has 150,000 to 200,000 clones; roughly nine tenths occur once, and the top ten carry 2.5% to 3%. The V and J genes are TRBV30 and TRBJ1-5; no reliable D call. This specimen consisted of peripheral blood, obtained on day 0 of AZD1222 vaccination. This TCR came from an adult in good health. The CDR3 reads CAWSRQDGSAQHF. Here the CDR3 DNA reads TGTGCCTGGAGTAGGCAGGACGGGTCGGCCCAGCATTTT. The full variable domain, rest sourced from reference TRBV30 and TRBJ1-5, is SQTIHQWPATLVQPVGSPLSLECTVEGTSNPNLYWYRQAAGRGLQLLFYSVGIGQISSEVPQNLSASRPQDRQFILSSKKLLLSDSGFYLCAWSRQDGSAQHFGDGTRLSIL.